Below, 4 T cell receptor beta chains from the same sample are listed, as sequenced in a study of blood T cell repertoires in COVID-19 (dated by TCRdb to 2020 to 2021). To prepare the library, the immunoSEQ multiplex PCR assay was applied. TCRdb limited this immuneACCESS table to in-frame rearrangements with V and J called. A share of clones is missing; checked studies link under half to unresolved V genes, and the rest is unexplained. For this sample the table gives roughly 60,000 clones, of which around nine tenths were detected only once. Jointly, the top ten make up around 7.7% of the sample. The sample consisted of peripheral blood. Receptors originate from a human donor with active COVID-19. The donor label of this sample is uncertain.

This chain links TRBV12-3 or TRBV12-4 with TRBJ1-2; 7 bases fit TRBD1. Unmatched junction bases numbered 8, after V lost 7 bases and J lost 6 bases. CDR3 length: 13 amino acids. CDR3 amino acids: CASKETGYDGYTF. As DNA, the CDR3 is TGTGCCAGCAAGGAGACAGGGTACGATGGCTACACCTTC.

The chain links TRBV5-1 to TRBJ1-6; D is possibly TRBD1 (5 bases). Trimming removed 0 bases at V and 9 bases at J, with 10 bases between. This CDR3 contains 14 residues. Germline CDR1 reads SGHRS; CDR2 reads YFSETQ. Here the CDR3 reads CASSLEQGTSPLHF. CDR3 coding DNA: TGCGCCAGCAGCTTGGAGCAGGGCACTTCACCCCTCCACTTT.

Only one count was recorded for this clone. The V call is TRBV5-1, the J call TRBJ1-4; TRBD1 might be the D (6 bases). The length of the CDR3 is 13 residues. Trimming removed 3 bases from V and 7 bases from J, with 10 bases in between. CDR1 SGHRS and CDR2 YFSETQ come from the germline V gene. DNA for the CDR3: TGCGCCAGCAGCTCAGGGGTGGGTGAAAAACTGTTTTTT. This encodes CASSSGVGEKLFF.

This chain connects TRBV5-1 to TRBJ2-2, with unresolved D. Looked up from germline, CDR1 is SGHRS and CDR2 is YFSETQ. This CDR3 is built from 15 residues. The ends were cut back, 2 bases at V and 1 base at J, with 9 bases in the middle. This chain's CDR3 is CASSFALRNTGELFF. DNA for the CDR3: TGCGCCAGCAGCTTCGCCCTACGGAACACCGGGGAGCTGTTTTTT.